This T cell receptor (beta chain) was sequenced during a study of cytomegalovirus exposure and HLA in healthy donors. This clone was recorded only once. Primers included in the PCR were 60 Vbeta and 13 Jbeta primers. Measured with immunoSEQ multiplex PCR; TCRdb has only the in-frame clones, and not every one. Among about 110,000 clones, about two thirds were seen once, and the ten largest hold 0.65% to 0.85%. V shed 4 bases and J shed 1 base, with 10 bases lying between them. CDR3 length: 14 residues. Germline V lookup: CDR1 MGHDK, CDR2 SYGVNS. The chain uses TRBV25-1 and TRBJ1-1, with D unresolved. Sequenced material: PBMCs. The clonotype was recovered from a boy between 10 and 17 years old in good health and CMV-seronegative. CDR3 DNA sequence: TGTGCCAGCAGTGTTGGAGGAACGAACACTGAAGCTTTCTTT. Protein: CASSVGGTNTEAFF. The full variable domain, completed using reference TRBV25-1 and TRBJ1-1, is EADIYQTPRYLVIGTGKKITLECSQTMGHDKMYWYQQDPGMELHLIHYSYGVNSTEKGDLSSESTVSRIRTEHFPLTLESARPSHTSQYLCASSVGGTNTEAFFGQGTRLTVV.